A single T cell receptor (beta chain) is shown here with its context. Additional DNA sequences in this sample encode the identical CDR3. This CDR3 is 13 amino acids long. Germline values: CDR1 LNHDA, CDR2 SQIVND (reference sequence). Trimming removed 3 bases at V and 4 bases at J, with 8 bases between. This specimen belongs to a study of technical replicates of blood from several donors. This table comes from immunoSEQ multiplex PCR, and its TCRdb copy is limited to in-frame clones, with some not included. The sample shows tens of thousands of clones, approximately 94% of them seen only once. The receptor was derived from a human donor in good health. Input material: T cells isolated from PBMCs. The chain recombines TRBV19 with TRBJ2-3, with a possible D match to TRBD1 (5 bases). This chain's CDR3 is CASSIRGSDTQYF. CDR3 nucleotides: TGTGCCAGTAGTATTAGGGGATCAGATACGCAGTATTTT.